The 21 T cell receptor beta chains below were found in one sample sequenced in a study of T-cell reconstitution after alpha-beta-depleted transplantation in children. Construction of the TCRbeta library involved unique molecular identifiers. TCRdb passed the PCR reads through MiXCR, listing each CDR3 protein once. The sample yields about 610,000 distinct CDR3 sequences, roughly a tenth seen once. This material consisted of PBMCs from the stem cell graft donor, taken from the stem cell graft. The source of these receptors is a human donor who donated a stem cell graft to a child with acute myeloid leukemia.

In its sample, this clonotype was seen a few times. The rearrangement links TRBV6-1 to TRBJ2-2, with D perhaps TRBD1 (5 bases). The CDR3 contains 14 residues. Germline lookup yields CDR1 MNHNS and CDR2 SASEGT. The germline V and J ends were trimmed by 6 bases and 7 bases, with 15 bases remaining between them. The CDR3 nucleotides read TGTGCCAGCAGCCTCTTGGGGCGCGGCGGGGAGCTGTTTTTT. Amino acids: CASSLLGRGGELFF.

The chain combines TRBV10-3 with TRBJ2-5; the match to TRBD2 covers 8 bases. The CDR3 totals 15 residues. Trimming cost V 6 bases and J 4 bases; bases outside gene matches: 10. CDR1 and CDR2 from the germline V gene are ENHRY and SYGVKD. The CDR3 here is CAISLKRELRETQYF. CDR3 coding DNA: TGTGCCATCAGCCTAAAGCGGGAGCTCCGAGAGACCCAGTACTTC.

About this clonotype: One end of the junction fails to match germline, which may point to a read error. The rearrangement links TRBV19 to TRBJ2-3, with 7 nucleotides matching TRBD1. The CDR3 sequence is 13 residues long. Germline CDR1 is LNHDA and CDR2 is SQIVND (reference sequence). The CDR3 spells CASDGKQGLQMHF. The CDR3, as DNA: TGTGCCAGTGACGGTAAACAGGGGCTACAGATGCATTTT.

This clonotype was found many times. This chain links TRBV6-1 with TRBJ1-1; 8 positions agree with TRBD1. The CDR3 spans 12 residues. After removal of 3 bases from V and 10 bases from J, the junction contained 4 bases not matched to a gene. The V gene's germline CDR1 is MNHNS and CDR2 SASEGT. CDR3 in DNA: TGTGCCAGCAGTGAGGACAGGGTACGAGCTTTCTTT. It yields the protein CASSEDRVRAFF.

The chain joins TRBV5-1 to TRBJ2-1, with TRBD2 matching 8 bases. This CDR3 is 15 amino acids long. The V gene's germline CDR1 is SGHRS and CDR2 YFSETQ. With 3 bases clipped from V and 6 bases from J, the junction kept 8 bases outside the gene matches. CDR3 loop: CASSSLRTSPNEQFF. The CDR3 bases are TGCGCCAGCAGCTCCCTCCGGACTAGCCCCAATGAGCAGTTCTTC.

The rearrangement joins TRBV15 to TRBJ2-7; D remains ambiguous. Per germline, CDR1 LNHNV and CDR2 YYDKDF (reference sequence). The CDR3 is 14 residues long. Trimming shortened V by 1 base and J by 3 bases, and 10 bases separated the two germline ends. The CDR3 here is CATSRGVRNYEQYF. CDR3 DNA: TGTGCCACCAGCAGAGGGGTGAGGAACTACGAGCAGTACTTC.

This rearrangement joins TRBV20-1 to TRBJ2-1; TRBD2 matches 10 bases. CDR3 size: 15 residues. In germline, CDR1 is DFQATT, CDR2 SNEGSKA (reference sequence). The trim removed 3 bases at V and 9 bases at J, leaving 11 bases unmatched. CDR3 sequence: CSASLRLAGASEQFF. The CDR3 region has the DNA TGCAGTGCTAGCTTAAGGCTAGCGGGAGCAAGTGAGCAGTTCTTC.

V is TRBV7-8 and J is TRBJ2-1, with D perhaps TRBD1 (5 bases). Trimming left V 0 bases short and J 9 bases short, with 18 bases between. The V gene's germline CDR1 is SGHVS and CDR2 FQNEAQ. CDR3 length: 16 amino acids. CDR3 in amino acids: CASSLALWGRLPEQFF. The CDR3 nucleotides are TGTGCCAGCAGCTTAGCGCTCTGGGGCCGCCTTCCTGAGCAGTTCTTC. Variable domain in full (rest from reference TRBV7-8 and TRBJ2-1): GAGVSQSPRYKVAKRGQDVALRCDPISGHVSLFWYQQALGQGPEFLTYFQNEAQLDKSGLPSDRFFAERPEGSVSTLKIQRTQQEDSAVYLCASSLALWGRLPEQFFGPGTRLTVL.

This clonotype was detected many times. V and J are TRBV7-2 and TRBJ2-5, with TRBD1 identical over 7 bases. This CDR3 spans 23 amino acids. Germline V gene sequence: CDR1 SGHTA, CDR2 FQGNSA. V shed 2 bases and J 1 base; nucleotides not matched to a gene: 28. This CDR3 is CASSLLPRRFGTVQDSRQETQYF. For the CDR3, the DNA is TGTGCCAGCAGCTTATTACCTCGCCGGTTTGGGACAGTCCAGGACAGTCGCCAAGAGACCCAGTACTTC.

The chain links TRBV24-1 to TRBJ2-3; 12 positions agree with TRBD2. Germline loops: CDR1 KGHDR, CDR2 SFDVKD. V lost 0 bases and J lost 3; bases outside the gene matches: 3. The CDR3 totals 17 residues. CDR3 nucleotide sequence: TGTGCCACCAGTGATTTGCTGGGGACTAGCGGGACAGATACGCAGTATTTT. Encoded protein: CATSDLLGTSGTDTQYF.

V gene TRBV11-1 combines with J gene TRBJ2-1; TRBD2 might be the D (7 bases). The V end was cut by 5 bases, the J end by 5 bases, with 22 bases between. This CDR3 region has 17 residues. Germline loops: CDR1 SGHAT, CDR2 FQDESV (reference sequence). CDR3 in amino acids: CASSARPGGLRNNEQFF. CDR3 sequence (DNA): TGTGCCAGCAGCGCTCGTCCCGGGGGGCTAAGGAACAATGAGCAGTTCTTC.

In its sample, this clonotype was seen many times. This rearrangement joins TRBV27 to TRBJ2-5, with D hard to call. Germline CDR1 reads MNHEY; CDR2 reads SMNVEV (reference sequence). The CDR3 runs 14 residues. V lost 5 bases and J 5 bases, leaving 15 bases between the germline ends. The CDR3 coding sequence is TGTGCCAGCAGTCCTAGGTCCGGGTGGGAGACCCAGTACTTC. Protein product: CASSPRSGWETQYF.

The rearrangement links TRBV6-5 to TRBJ2-3; TRBD1 might be the D (6 bases). The CDR3 has 16 amino acids. Germline assignment: CDR1 MNHEY and CDR2 SVGAGI. Trimming stripped 0 bases from V and 4 bases from J, with 14 bases between. CDR3 nucleotides: TGTGCCAGCAGTTACTCGAAGGGGGTAAGGGCAGATACGCAGTATTTT. Its protein is CASSYSKGVRADTQYF.

There are many counts of this clonotype. The chain joins TRBV5-1 to TRBJ2-7; 9 bases align to TRBD2. The ends lost 0 bases at V and 5 bases at J; junction bases unmatched: 3. CDR3 size: 14 residues. Germline-derived CDR1 and CDR2 are SGHRS and YFSETQ. Written as DNA, the CDR3 is TGCGCCAGCAGCTTGGAACTAGCGGGCAACGAGCAGTACTTC. Translating gives CASSLELAGNEQYF.

The rearrangement uses TRBV4-3 and TRBJ2-1, with 7 bases that match TRBD2. CDR3 size: 17 residues. Germline-derived CDR1 and CDR2 are LGHNA and YSLEER. With 1 base clipped from V and 5 bases from J, the junction kept 11 bases outside the gene matches. The CDR3 is CASSQGRLAEKDNEQFF. CDR3 bases: TGCGCCAGCAGCCAAGGGAGGCTAGCGGAAAAAGACAATGAGCAGTTCTTC.

The V call is TRBV7-3, the J call TRBJ2-3; D gene uncertain. Trimming pared 1 base from V and 0 bases from J, leaving 2 bases between. Germline lookup yields CDR1 SGHTA and CDR2 FQGTGA. The CDR3 covers 13 residues. CDR3 bases: TGTGCCAGCAGCTTAATTAGCACAGATACGCAGTATTTT. Its protein is CASSLISTDTQYF. Looking up the rest from reference TRBV7-3 and TRBJ2-3 gives the full variable domain: GAGVSQTPSNKVTEKGKYVELRCDPISGHTALYWYRQSLGQGPEFLIYFQGTGAADDSGLPNDRFFAVRPEGSVSTLKIQRTERGDSAVYLCASSLISTDTQYFGPGTRLTVL.

This clonotype has only a few counts. This sequence joins TRBV6-5 and TRBJ2-7, with 10 bases matching TRBD1. CDR1 and CDR2 from the germline V gene are MNHEY and SVGAGI. The CDR3 extends over 16 amino acids. J gave up 6 bases and V 4 bases, and 12 bases lay outside the gene matches. CDR3 DNA sequence: TGTGCCAGCAGTTCCGCTCCGGGACAGGGGTTGGGCGAGCAGTACTTC. Its translation is CASSSAPGQGLGEQYF.

This sequence joins TRBV3-1 and TRBJ2-3; D unresolved. CDR1 is LGHDT, CDR2 YNNKEL, per germline (reference sequence). The CDR3 runs 14 residues. V dropped 0 bases and J dropped 6 bases, with 10 bases sitting between them. The CDR3 DNA reads as TGTGCCAGCAGCCAAGATAGGTTCGCGGATACGCAGTATTTT. The encoded protein is CASSQDRFADTQYF.

The table lists this clonotype with many counts. The chain links TRBV20-1 to TRBJ2-2; no clear D. V was trimmed by 6 bases and J by 4 bases, leaving 15 bases between them. The CDR3 is made up of 14 amino acids. Germline values: CDR1 DFQATT, CDR2 SNEGSKA (reference sequence). CDR3 in DNA: TGCAGTGCGCGACGGTCGGGTTCCACCGGGGAGCTGTTTTTT. Translation gives CSARRSGSTGELFF.

This clonotype has only a few counts. This sequence joins TRBV20-1 and TRBJ2-1; 9 bases match TRBD1. The CDR3 totals 15 residues. Germline V gene sequence: CDR1 DFQATT, CDR2 SNEGSKA (reference sequence). V shed 6 bases, J shed 9 bases, and the junction held 15 bases outside the gene matches. CDR3 region: CSATWGQGTITEQFF. The CDR3 coding sequence is TGCAGTGCCACCTGGGGACAGGGTACGATTACTGAGCAGTTCTTC.

This clonotype was detected many times. The chain couples TRBV15 to TRBJ2-7; D is unclear. Germline CDR1 reads LNHNV; CDR2 reads YYDKDF (reference sequence). Trimming took off 1 base at V and 6 bases at J, with 16 bases between the two ends. The CDR3 is made up of 15 amino acids. The CDR3 nucleotides read TGTGCCACCAGCAGAGGGTGGGCGCAGGATCCCGAGCAGTACTTC. Translating it yields CATSRGWAQDPEQYF.